Each of the 13 T cell receptor beta chains below was sequenced from the same sample in a study of post-analysis software for immune sequencing data. Study-wide points: Compared with controls, patients had more of about 5 TRBV segments, including TRBV5-6, TRBV5-1 and TRBV20-1.

What these receptors recognize is not known. The authors incorporated unique molecular identifiers into the TCR beta cDNA libraries. TCRdb re-called the PCR reads with MiXCR, one entry per CDR3 protein. The sample consists of approximately 630,000 distinct CDR3 sequences, around 64% of them appearing once. Sample: blood. These receptors were obtained from a girl under 10 years old with multiple sclerosis.

The chain is built from TRBV7-9 and TRBJ1-2, with 8 bases fitting TRBD1. V was pared by 3 bases and J by 2 bases, with 5 bases of the junction left unmatched. Germline V gene sequence: CDR1 SEHNR, CDR2 FQNEAQ (reference sequence). This CDR3 has 15 amino acids. DNA for the CDR3: TGTGCCAGCAGCTTTCCGACAGGGGAGAACTATGGCTACACCTTC. It specifies CASSFPTGENYGYTF.

This clonotype was found once. This chain uses TRBV6-6 with TRBJ2-3, with 7 bases identical to TRBD1. The CDR3 has 15 residues. CDR1 and CDR2 (germline): MNHNY, SVGAGI (reference sequence). V shed 6 bases, J shed 1 base, and the junction held 7 bases outside the gene matches. The CDR3 nucleotides are TGTGCCAGCAGCCCCGGACAGGTTGGCACAGATACGCAGTATTTT. It yields the protein CASSPGQVGTDTQYF.

V is TRBV2 and J is TRBJ2-3, with 7 bases matching TRBD1. The CDR3 loop spans 20 amino acids. CDR1 and CDR2 (germline): SNHLY, FYNNEI. Trimming cost V 0 bases and J 3 bases; bases outside gene matches: 18. This chain's CDR3 is CASSEAGYSGTVGGTDTQYF. The DNA for the CDR3 is TGTGCCAGCAGTGAAGCGGGCTACTCCGGGACAGTCGGCGGTACAGATACGCAGTATTTT.

The chain joins TRBV6-5 to TRBJ1-5; no firm D call. The CDR3 is 14 amino acids. Germline V gives CDR1 MNHEY, CDR2 SVGAGI. Between the trimmed V and J ends, which lost 6 bases and 3 bases, there was a span of 12 bases. CDR3 protein: CASRPLGPNQPQHF. The CDR3 bases are TGTGCCAGCAGGCCTCTCGGGCCCAATCAGCCCCAGCATTTT.

The CDR3 nucleotides are TGCAGTGCTAGCTTCCGGTACGAGCAGTACTTC. Amino acid sequence: CSASFRYEQYF. V gene TRBV20-1 combines with J gene TRBJ2-7; no definite D call. The CDR3 totals 11 residues. Germline values: CDR1 DFQATT, CDR2 SNEGSKA (reference sequence). The V gene lost 3 bases and the J gene lost 4 bases, with 7 bases spanning the gap.

The V call is TRBV9, the J call TRBJ2-5; TRBD2 aligns across 9 bases. The V gene's germline CDR1 is SGDLS and CDR2 YYNGEE. Trimming at V came to 0 bases and at J to 0 bases, leaving 0 bases not matched to a gene. The CDR3 has 15 residues. The CDR3 here is CASSVGTSDQETQYF. The DNA for the CDR3 is TGTGCCAGCAGCGTAGGGACTAGCGACCAAGAGACCCAGTACTTC.

The chain couples TRBV10-3 to TRBJ2-1; TRBD1 matches at 7 bases. V gave up 2 bases and J gave up 10 bases; unmatched junction bases: 8. Germline CDR1 is ENHRY and CDR2 is SYGVKD. The CDR3 runs to 14 residues. CDR3 DNA sequence: TGTGCCATCAGTGAGGAGGGGGCTATGGGGGAGCAGTTCTTC. Translated: CAISEEGAMGEQFF.

V usage is TRBV4-1 and J usage is TRBJ2-7; 7 bases align to TRBD1. CDR3 length equals 15 residues. V trimming: 3 bases; J trimming: 3 bases; junction bases outside the gene matches: 8. Germline V gene lookup returns CDR1 MGHRA and CDR2 YSYEKL. The chain's CDR3 is CASSQSTGKCYEQYF. CDR3 DNA: TGCGCCAGCAGCCAGTCGACAGGGAAATGCTACGAGCAGTACTTC.

The chain combines TRBV6-2 or TRBV6-3 with TRBJ2-5; D is ambiguous. Trimming pared 7 bases from V and 3 bases from J, leaving 3 bases between. This CDR3 region has 10 residues. CDR1 and CDR2 from the germline V gene are MNHEY and SVGEGT. The CDR3 loop is CASNKETQYF. The CDR3 coding sequence is TGTGCCAGCAATAAAGAGACCCAGTACTTC.

The V call is TRBV29-1, the J call TRBJ1-2; the D is unclear. The CDR3 covers 12 residues. Trimming cost V 3 bases and J 5 bases, with 10 bases left between them. Germline CDR1 is SQVTM and CDR2 is ANQGSEA. The CDR3 nucleotides read TGCAGCGTTGAGGCGGGGTTTTATGGCTACACCTTC. This gives the protein CSVEAGFYGYTF.

The chain couples TRBV11-3 to TRBJ2-1; possibly TRBD1 for D (5 bases). The germline CDR1 and CDR2 sequences are SGHNT and YENEEA. The length of the CDR3 is 12 residues. Deletions cut 5 bases from V and 7 bases from J, with 9 bases between. The CDR3 DNA reads TGTGCCAGCAGCGGATACAGGAATGAGCAGTTCTTC. As protein: CASSGYRNEQFF.

The chain employs TRBV12-3 or TRBV12-4 and TRBJ1-2; 7 nucleotides agree with TRBD1. Trimming took 6 bases from V and 4 from J; bases not matched to a gene: 5. The CDR3 extends over 13 amino acids. As DNA, the CDR3 is TGTGCCAGCAGCAAAGGGACAGCCTATGGCTACACCTTC. This gives the protein CASSKGTAYGYTF.

There are a few counts of this clonotype. The gene calls are TRBV20-1 and TRBJ2-1, with TRBD2 matching 8 bases. Germline CDR1 DFQATT, CDR2 SNEGSKA (reference sequence). With V trimmed by 0 bases and J by 6 bases, 4 bases remained unmatched. The CDR3 length is 14 residues. The CDR3 nucleotides are TGCAGTGCTAGAGATCCCGGGAGGGCCAATGAGCAGTTCTTC. It encodes CSARDPGRANEQFF.